The T cell receptor (beta chain) under discussion was sequenced for a study of shared clonotypes between healthy human individuals. Study in general: The composition of the donors was two women and three men aged 18 to 49.

The authors ran the assay at deep level. Measured with immunoSEQ multiplex PCR; TCRdb has only the in-frame clones, and not every one. This table has about 2.1 million clones, about 94% appearing once. Overall study results and limits: Researchers sampled blood only, noting tissue repertoires likely differ.

Concerning this clone itself: Its antigen is unidentified. Other DNA sequences in the sample encode the same CDR3.

This CDR3 is 8 amino acids long. Germline V CDR1 and CDR2: LNHDA, SQIVND (reference sequence). V was clipped by 11 bases and J by 7 bases, with 5 bases between them. Naive CD8 cells lacked CD45RO, underwent positive selection for CCR7 and left out terminally differentiated effector memory CD45RA+ cells. The chain links TRBV19 to TRBJ1-2, with D unclear. What was sequenced was naive CD8+ T cells from PBMCs. This TCR derives from a man aged 18 to 30 in good health. Some clones in this sample may be carry-over from other donors' samples. DNA for the CDR3: TGTGCCGCGGGTGGCTACACCTTC. Its translation: CAAGGYTF. Based on the CDR3 plus reference TRBV19 and TRBJ1-2, the full variable domain is DGGITQSPKYLFRKEGQNVTLSCEQNLNHDAMYWYRQDPGQGLRLIYYSQIVNDFQKGDIAEGYSVSREKKESFPLTVTSAQKNPTAFYLCAAGGYTFGSGTRLTVV.